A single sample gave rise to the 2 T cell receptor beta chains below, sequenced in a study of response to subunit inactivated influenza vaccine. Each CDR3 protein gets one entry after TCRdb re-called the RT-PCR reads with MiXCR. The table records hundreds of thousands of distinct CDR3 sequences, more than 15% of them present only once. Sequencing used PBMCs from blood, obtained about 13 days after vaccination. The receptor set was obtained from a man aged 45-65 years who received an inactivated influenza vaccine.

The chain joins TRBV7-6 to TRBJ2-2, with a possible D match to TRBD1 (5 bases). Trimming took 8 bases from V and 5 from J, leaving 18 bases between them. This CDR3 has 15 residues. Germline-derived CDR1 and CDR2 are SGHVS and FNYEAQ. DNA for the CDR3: TGTGCCAGCCGCCTGACGGTTGCAGGGACCGGGGAGCTGTTTTTT. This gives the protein CASRLTVAGTGELFF.

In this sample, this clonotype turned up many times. CDR3 nucleotide sequence: TGCAGTGCTAGAGCCGGGAGCTCTGGAAACACCATATATTTT. Its protein is CSARAGSSGNTIYF. The rearrangement links TRBV20-1 to TRBJ1-3, with D hard to call. The CDR3 covers 14 residues. V lost 1 base to trimming and J lost 0 bases, with 7 bases between them. Per the germline V gene, CDR1 is DFQATT and CDR2 is SNEGSKA (reference sequence).